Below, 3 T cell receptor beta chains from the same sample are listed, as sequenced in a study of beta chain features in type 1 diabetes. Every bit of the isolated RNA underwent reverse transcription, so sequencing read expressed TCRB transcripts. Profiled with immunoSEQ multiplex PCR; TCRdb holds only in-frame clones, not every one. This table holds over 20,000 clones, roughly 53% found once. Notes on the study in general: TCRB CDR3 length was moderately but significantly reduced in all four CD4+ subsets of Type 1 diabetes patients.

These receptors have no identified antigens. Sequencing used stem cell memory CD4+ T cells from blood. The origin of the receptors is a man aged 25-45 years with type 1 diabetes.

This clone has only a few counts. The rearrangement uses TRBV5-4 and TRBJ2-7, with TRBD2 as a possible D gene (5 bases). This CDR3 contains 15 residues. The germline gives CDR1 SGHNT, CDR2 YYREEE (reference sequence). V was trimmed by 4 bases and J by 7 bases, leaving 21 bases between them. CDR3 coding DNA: TGTGCCAGCAGCCCTCCCGAGGGCATCGGTCGGGAGCAGTACTTC. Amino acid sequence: CASSPPEGIGREQYF.

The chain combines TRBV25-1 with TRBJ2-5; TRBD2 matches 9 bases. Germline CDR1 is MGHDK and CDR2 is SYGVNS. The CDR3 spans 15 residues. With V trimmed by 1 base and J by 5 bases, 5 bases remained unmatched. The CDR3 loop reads CASSESRGGPETQYF. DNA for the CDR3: TGTGCCAGCAGTGAATCGCGGGGGGGCCCTGAGACCCAGTACTTC.

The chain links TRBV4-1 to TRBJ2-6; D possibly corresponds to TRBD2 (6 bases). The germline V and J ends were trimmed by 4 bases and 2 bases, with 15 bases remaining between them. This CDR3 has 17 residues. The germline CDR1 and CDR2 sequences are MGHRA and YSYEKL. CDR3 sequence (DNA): TGCGCCAGCAGCCGGTATTGGGGGGTCCCTGGGGCCAACGTCCTGACTTTC. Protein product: CASSRYWGVPGANVLTF.